What follows are 30 T cell receptor beta chains derived from one specimen sequenced in a study of blood T cells in healthy people across ages. Alongside a J-beta primer mix, a sample-barcoded 5' primer served in a second PCR lasting roughly 6 to 11 cycles. TCRdb used MiXCR to reprocess the 5' RACE reads, holding one entry per CDR3 protein. The table records some 1.4 million distinct CDR3 sequences, roughly 40% of them present only once. Sequencing was done on a sample of blood. All receptors come from a woman younger than 35 in good health.

This sequence joins TRBV7-2 and TRBJ2-1; TRBD2 matches at 14 bases. CDR1 and CDR2 from the germline V gene are SGHTA and FQGNSA. V dropped 2 bases and J dropped 1; count of bases not matched to a gene: 10. This CDR3 region has 20 residues. Here the CDR3 reads CASSLRAQTSGGVSYNEQFF. The CDR3, as DNA: TGTGCCAGCAGCTTACGAGCCCAGACTAGCGGGGGGGTATCCTACAATGAGCAGTTCTTC.

The genes are TRBV7-2 and TRBJ2-4; a weak D match, TRBD2 (6 bases). The V gene's germline CDR1 is SGHTA and CDR2 FQGNSA. The V end was cut by 5 bases, the J end by 13 bases, with 15 bases between. This CDR3 is 12 amino acids long. In DNA, the CDR3 is TGTGCCAGCAGCGGGACTGCGATTAAGCAGTACTTC. Translated, it gives CASSGTAIKQYF.

The chain uses TRBV30 and TRBJ2-1; TRBD2 agrees at 14 bases. The germline V gene has CDR1 GTSNPN and CDR2 SVGIG (reference sequence). Germline trimming cut 4 bases from V and 10 bases from J; bases unmatched to any gene: 6. The CDR3 is 14 amino acids. The CDR3 coding sequence is TGTGCCTGGACCCCGGGACTAGCGGGAGACGAGCAGTTCTTC. Translated, it gives CAWTPGLAGDEQFF.

The sample holds a few counts of this clonotype. This chain links TRBV20-1 with TRBJ2-1; 11 nucleotides line up with TRBD2. Germline V gives CDR1 DFQATT, CDR2 SNEGSKA (reference sequence). Trimming at V came to 6 bases and at J to 7 bases, leaving 5 bases not matched to a gene. This CDR3 comprises 13 residues. The CDR3 nucleotides are TGCAGTGCGCCCGGGACTAGCGGTAATGAGCAGTTCTTC. Amino acids: CSAPGTSGNEQFF.

The V call is TRBV12-3 or TRBV12-4, the J call TRBJ2-6, with D tentatively TRBD2 (6 bases). V was pared by 1 base and J by 4 bases, with 8 bases between. CDR3 length: 15 amino acids. CDR3 sequence (DNA): TGTGCCAGCAGTTTAGGCGGGGAAGGGGCCAACGTCCTGACTTTC. As protein: CASSLGGEGANVLTF.

The genes are TRBV13 and TRBJ2-2; no firm D call. Germline CDR1 reads PRHDT; CDR2 reads FYEKMQ (reference sequence). V lost 4 bases to trimming and J lost 6 bases, with 9 bases between them. This CDR3 region has 13 residues. CDR3 DNA: TGTGCCAGCAGCTGGTGGTGGCCCGGGGAGCTGTTTTTT. Its protein product is CASSWWWPGELFF.

This rearrangement joins TRBV20-1 to TRBJ2-1; D is ambiguous. The V and J ends lost 1 base and 10 bases respectively, with 5 bases between them. CDR3 length: 10 residues. Germline V gene data show CDR1 as DFQATT and CDR2 as SNEGSKA (reference sequence). The CDR3 nucleotides read TGCAGTGCTAGAGTAGGGGAGCAGTTCTTC. Protein sequence: CSARVGEQFF.

This clonotype was observed a handful of times. This chain connects TRBV2 to TRBJ2-7, with 9 bases identical to TRBD1. The V and J ends lost 6 bases and 4 bases, in that order; junction bases with no gene match: 7. The germline gives CDR1 SNHLY, CDR2 FYNNEI. The CDR3 runs 14 residues. The CDR3 nucleotides are TGTGCCAGCAGGGGACAGGGTGGTCCGTACGAGCAGTACTTC. Translation: CASRGQGGPYEQYF.

This clonotype was counted only a few times. The CDR3 DNA is TGCAGTGCCGATTCGGACAGGGTGAATCAAGAGACCCAGTACTTC. Translated, it gives CSADSDRVNQETQYF. This chain connects TRBV20-1 to TRBJ2-5; 8 bases fit TRBD1. In germline, CDR1 is DFQATT, CDR2 SNEGSKA (reference sequence). This CDR3 comprises 15 residues. Losses at the gene ends were 6 bases for V and 2 bases for J; bases not matched to a gene: 11.

In this sample, this clonotype turned up a few times. The rearrangement uses TRBV3-1 and TRBJ2-5; TRBD1 matches 7 bases. In germline, CDR1 is LGHDT, CDR2 YNNKEL (reference sequence). With 2 bases clipped from V and 2 bases from J, the junction kept 5 bases outside the gene matches. The CDR3 has 15 amino acids. The CDR3 spells CASSQTTGIQETQYF. The CDR3 nucleotides read TGTGCCAGCAGCCAAACGACAGGGATACAAGAGACCCAGTACTTC.

This clonotype was counted between two and nine times. V is TRBV20-1 and J is TRBJ2-1, with D perhaps TRBD2 (6 bases). The germline V and J ends were trimmed by 5 bases and 4 bases, with 9 bases remaining between them. The CDR3 has 12 amino acids. CDR1 and CDR2 from the germline V gene are DFQATT and SNEGSKA (reference sequence). The CDR3 nucleotides are TGCAGTGCTGCAGGAGGGTACAATGAGCAGTTCTTC. This sequence encodes CSAAGGYNEQFF.

The chain links TRBV5-1 to TRBJ2-7; no reliable D call. CDR1 is SGHRS and CDR2 is YFSETQ in the germline V gene. The CDR3 loop spans 12 amino acids. Trimming left V 5 bases short and J 7 bases short, with 13 bases between. The CDR3 region is CASRLSDHEQYF. CDR3 DNA: TGCGCCAGCAGACTTTCCGACCATGAGCAGTACTTC.

The V and J genes are TRBV20-1 and TRBJ2-7; D may be TRBD2 (5 bases). The CDR3 length is 14 residues. The germline CDR1 and CDR2 sequences are DFQATT and SNEGSKA (reference sequence). The ends were cut back, 6 bases at V and 4 bases at J, with 19 bases in the middle. The CDR3 region is CSAKAAVDGYEQYF. The CDR3 nucleotides read TGCAGTGCCAAAGCGGCGGTGGACGGGTACGAGCAGTACTTC.

V is TRBV4-1 and J is TRBJ2-3; D is possibly TRBD2 (7 bases). The CDR3 is 16 amino acids. Trimming pared 2 bases from V and 4 bases from J, leaving 16 bases between. Germline V lookup: CDR1 MGHRA, CDR2 YSYEKL. The CDR3 loop is CASSQSRGGDSDTQYF. CDR3 nucleotide sequence: TGCGCCAGCAGCCAATCGAGGGGGGGGGATTCAGATACGCAGTATTTT.

This clonotype occurred a few times. J is TRBJ2-1 and V is TRBV7-2; D possibly matches TRBD1 or TRBD2 (5 bases each). Germline values: CDR1 SGHTA, CDR2 FQGNSA. V lost 5 bases and J 7 bases, leaving 15 bases between the germline ends. There are 14 residues in the CDR3. CDR3 sequence: CASSPYGTRNEQFF. DNA of the CDR3: TGTGCCAGCAGCCCCTACGGGACGCGTAATGAGCAGTTCTTC.

The rearrangement joins TRBV29-1 to TRBJ2-5; the match to TRBD2 covers 14 bases. The length of the CDR3 is 18 residues. With 2 bases clipped from V and 4 bases from J, the junction kept 12 bases outside the gene matches. Looked up from germline, CDR1 is SQVTM and CDR2 is ANQGSEA. The CDR3 DNA is TGCAGCGTTGAATGGGGACTAGCGGGAGAGGGTGAGGGAGAGACCCAGTACTTC. Encoded protein: CSVEWGLAGEGEGETQYF.

The sample holds a few counts of this clonotype. This chain connects TRBV9 to TRBJ2-7; 7 nucleotides line up with TRBD1. The ends lost 4 bases at V and 3 bases at J; junction bases unmatched: 10. Germline V CDR1 and CDR2: SGDLS, YYNGEE. The CDR3 length is 15 residues. CDR3: CASSLRDSDFYEQYF. CDR3 bases: TGTGCCAGCAGCCTCCGGGACAGCGACTTCTACGAGCAGTACTTC.

The chain recombines TRBV6-5 with TRBJ1-1; 7 nucleotides line up with TRBD1. This CDR3 is 15 amino acids long. With V trimmed by 2 bases and J by 3 bases, 6 bases remained unmatched. Germline CDR1 is MNHEY and CDR2 is SVGAGI. CDR3 sequence (DNA): TGTGCCAGCAGTTACCAGGGACAGTCCTACACTGAAGCTTTCTTT. Translation gives CASSYQGQSYTEAFF.

The chain uses TRBV28 and TRBJ2-3; 9 bases are shared with TRBD1. From germline, CDR1 is MDHEN and CDR2 SYDVKM. This CDR3 is built from 16 residues. V was clipped by 4 bases and J by 3 bases; unmatched bases: 8. The CDR3 DNA follows: TGTGCCAGCAGTTCTTACCGGGACAGGGCTACAGATACGCAGTATTTT. Its protein product is CASSSYRDRATDTQYF.

The CDR3 DNA follows: TGTGCCAGCAGTAAGGCTAGCGGGGGGCGCCAAGAGACCCAGTACTTC. Encoded protein: CASSKASGGRQETQYF. The rearrangement links TRBV6-6 to TRBJ2-5, with TRBD2 matching over 11 bases. The CDR3 contains 16 residues. CDR1 is MNHNY and CDR2 is SVGAGI in the germline V gene (reference sequence). V dropped 5 bases and J dropped 1; count of bases not matched to a gene: 6.

This clonotype has a count of ten or more. The chain carries TRBV14 and TRBJ2-1, with D perhaps assigned TRBD1 or TRBD2 (5 bases each). CDR1 is SGHDN, CDR2 FVKESK, per germline. There are 15 residues in the CDR3. V was pared by 4 bases and J by 4 bases, with 14 bases between. The CDR3 region has the DNA TGTGCCAGCAGCCGTGGGGGAATGCTGTACAATGAGCAGTTCTTC. Protein: CASSRGGMLYNEQFF.

Turning to this clonotype: The missing conserved phenylalanine or tryptophan at the end of this CDR3 makes a read error likely. The chain couples TRBV3-1 to TRBJ2-1; 7 bases map to TRBD1. From germline, CDR1 is LGHDT and CDR2 YNNKEL (reference sequence). The V segment lost 5 bases and the J segment 0 bases; nucleotides outside the gene matches: 13. The CDR3 consists of 18 residues. CDR3 protein: CASSGRPGQISSYNEQFL. The CDR3 DNA reads TGTGCCAGCAGCGGTCGACCGGGACAGATAAGCTCCTACAATGAGCAGTTCCTC.

The chain combines TRBV27 with TRBJ1-1, with unresolved D. Looked up from germline, CDR1 is MNHEY and CDR2 is SMNVEV (reference sequence). The CDR3 is made up of 14 amino acids. With 0 bases removed from V and 5 bases from J, the gap between germline ends came to 10 bases. DNA for the CDR3: TGTGCCAGCAGTTTATCGTCTCCCGGGACTGAAGCTTTCTTT. Translating it yields CASSLSSPGTEAFF.

The chain is built from TRBV7-3 and TRBJ2-5; tentatively, D is TRBD1 or TRBD2 (5 bases each). V lost 1 base to trimming and J lost 1 base, with 13 bases between them. The germline gives CDR1 SGHTA, CDR2 FQGTGA. The CDR3 contains 16 residues. CDR3 amino acids: CASSLKGPQFQETQYF. CDR3 coding DNA: TGTGCCAGCAGCTTAAAGGGACCCCAGTTCCAAGAGACCCAGTACTTC.

The chain recombines TRBV12-3 or TRBV12-4 with TRBJ2-7; D could derive from TRBD1 or TRBD2 (5 bases each). V was pared by 3 bases and J by 3 bases, with 18 bases between. This CDR3 is 16 amino acids long. Here the CDR3 DNA reads TGTGCCAGCAGTTTTAGGAGGCTCGGGGACGGCTACGAGCAGTACTTC. Translation: CASSFRRLGDGYEQYF.

This clonotype has more than one count but fewer than ten. This chain connects TRBV10-3 to TRBJ2-1; 7 bases fit TRBD2. This CDR3 region has 18 residues. Unmatched junction bases numbered 11, after V lost 0 bases and J lost 3 bases. Germline V gene sequence: CDR1 ENHRY, CDR2 SYGVKD. The CDR3 DNA reads as TGTGCCATCAGTGAGTCAAGCGGGGCGTCTAGCGGCTACAATGAGCAGTTCTTC. Translated: CAISESSGASSGYNEQFF.

This clonotype was counted only a few times. The chain recombines TRBV6-6 with TRBJ2-7, with D perhaps matching TRBD1 or TRBD2 (5 bases each). The CDR3 is 12 residues long. Per germline, CDR1 MNHNY and CDR2 SVGAGI (reference sequence). Between the trimmed V and J ends, which lost 4 bases and 7 bases, there was a span of 11 bases. CDR3 in amino acids: CASSSGPGEQYF. The CDR3 DNA reads as TGTGCCAGCAGTTCGGGACCGGGGGAGCAGTACTTC.

CDR3 bases: TGTGCCAGCAGCATCCGGGACCCAGACAATGAGCAGTTCTTC. It codes for CASSIRDPDNEQFF. The chain combines TRBV7-2 with TRBJ2-1, with D perhaps given as TRBD1 or TRBD2 (5 bases each). V shed 5 bases and J shed 5 bases, with 13 bases lying between them. Per the germline V gene, CDR1 is SGHTA and CDR2 is FQGNSA. This CDR3 has 14 amino acids.

This clonotype was observed a handful of times. V gene TRBV20-1 combines with J gene TRBJ1-2; unclear D gene. The V end lost 6 bases, the J end lost 3 bases, and 11 bases lay between the germline ends. CDR1 and CDR2 (germline): DFQATT, SNEGSKA (reference sequence). The CDR3 is 12 residues long. CDR3 residues: CSAQPIYYGYTF. The CDR3 DNA follows: TGCAGTGCGCAGCCAATTTACTATGGCTACACCTTC.

This clonotype was seen more than once but under ten times. The rearrangement links TRBV12-3 or TRBV12-4 to TRBJ2-3, with 7 bases identical to TRBD1. The J segment lost 1 base and the V segment lost 5 bases, leaving 9 bases of the junction unmatched. This CDR3 has 16 amino acids. CDR3 sequence (DNA): TGTGCCAGCAGTCCTGACAGGGTCTTGGGCACAGATACGCAGTATTTT. Translation gives CASSPDRVLGTDTQYF.